This entry describes one T cell receptor beta chain. Antigen specificity is unknown. Memory CD4+ cells were the fraction left after CD45RA+ naive selection. Data came from immunoSEQ multiplex PCR; TCRdb stores just in-frame clones and leaves some out. The table records about 2 million clones, roughly 96% of them present only once. These data are taken from a study of shared clonotypes between healthy human individuals. As for the study in general: CD8 memory received one plate per donor, CD8 naive two, CD4 memory three and CD4 naive three. Study-level results: Despite large depth, rarefaction showed incomplete sorted-subset sequencing. Sharing across a handful of donors was seen in 4% to 6.5% of naive CD4 clonotypes.

This TCR came from a man aged 18 to 35 in good health. Material: naive CD4+ T cells sorted from blood. Stated subset: CD45RA+ positively selected.

As DNA, the CDR3 is TGCAGCGTTGAAGGACGGATTGAGCAGTTCTTC. Translating gives CSVEGRIEQFF. J is TRBJ2-1 and V is TRBV29-1; no clear D. Trimming took off 1 base at V and 9 bases at J, with 7 bases between the two ends. CDR1 and CDR2 from the germline V gene are SQVTM and ANQGSEA. The CDR3 spans 11 residues.